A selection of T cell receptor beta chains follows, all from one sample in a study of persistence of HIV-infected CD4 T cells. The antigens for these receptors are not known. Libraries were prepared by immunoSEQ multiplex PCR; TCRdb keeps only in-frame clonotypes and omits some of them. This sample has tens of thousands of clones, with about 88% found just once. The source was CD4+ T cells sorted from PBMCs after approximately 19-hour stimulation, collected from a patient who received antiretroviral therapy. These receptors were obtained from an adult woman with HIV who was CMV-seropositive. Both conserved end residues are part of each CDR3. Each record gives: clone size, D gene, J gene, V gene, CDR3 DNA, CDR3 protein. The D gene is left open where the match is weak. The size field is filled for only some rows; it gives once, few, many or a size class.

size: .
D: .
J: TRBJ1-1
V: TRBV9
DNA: TGTGCCAGCAGCGTAGCTCAGGGGATCACCGAAGCTTTCTTT
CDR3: CASSVAQGITEAFF

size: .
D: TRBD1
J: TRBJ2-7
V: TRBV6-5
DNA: TGTGCCGGCGGACAGGGTACGGGAGAGCAGTACTTC
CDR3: CAGGQGTGEQYF

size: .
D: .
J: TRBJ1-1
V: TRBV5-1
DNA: TGCGCCAGCAGCTTTAGTCCAGGGGAGGCTGAAGCTTTCTTT
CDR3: CASSFSPGEAEAFF

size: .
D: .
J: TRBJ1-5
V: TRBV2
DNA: TGTGCCAGCAGTGAAGACTACAGCCGTAGCAATCAGCCCCAGCATTTT
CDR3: CASSEDYSRSNQPQHF

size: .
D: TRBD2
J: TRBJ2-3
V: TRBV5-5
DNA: TGTGCCAGCAGCTTGCGCGGGGGGGCACCAGATACGCAGTATTTT
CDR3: CASSLRGGAPDTQYF

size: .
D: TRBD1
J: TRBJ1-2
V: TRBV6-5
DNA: TGTGCCAGCCACAGGGGGGGTAGTGGCTACACCTTC
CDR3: CASHRGGSGYTF

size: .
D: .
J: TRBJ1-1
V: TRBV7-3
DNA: TGTGCCAGCAGCTCCGGGAGGAACACTGAAGCTTTCTTT
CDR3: CASSSGRNTEAFF

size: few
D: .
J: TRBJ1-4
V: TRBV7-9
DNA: TGTGCCAGCAGCTTAGTCGGCGCGGCAACTAATGAAAAACTGTTTTTT
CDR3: CASSLVGAATNEKLFF

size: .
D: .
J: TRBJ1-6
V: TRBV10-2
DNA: TGCGCCAGCCGCCCTAACAGGGACCCACCCCTCCACTTT
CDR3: CASRPNRDPPLHF

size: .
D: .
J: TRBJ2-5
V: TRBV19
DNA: TGTGCCAGTAGTATAGGTACTGTCTACGAGACCCAGTACTTC
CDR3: CASSIGTVYETQYF

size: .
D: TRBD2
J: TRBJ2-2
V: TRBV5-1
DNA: TGCGCCAGCAGCTCAAGGACTAGCGGGTCGGCTGGGGAGCTGTTTTTT
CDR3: CASSSRTSGSAGELFF

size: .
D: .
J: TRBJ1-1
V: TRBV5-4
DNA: TGTGCCAGCAGCTTGGGAGGGAACACTGAAGCTTTCTTT
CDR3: CASSLGGNTEAFF